Listed below are T cell receptor beta chains from one sample, sequenced in a study of T-cell reconstitution after alpha-beta-depleted transplantation in children. MiXCR was run by TCRdb on the PCR reads, yielding one entry per CDR3 protein. The sample lists about 210,000 distinct CDR3 sequences, about 15% occurring once. The material sequenced was PBMCs, mostly from graft donor cells, taken 360 days after TCRalphabeta/CD19-depleted stem cell transplant. Receptors were obtained from a male patient between 2 and 15 years old who had a stem cell transplant for acute lymphoblastic leukemia, so the T cells may come from the graft donor. CDR3s leave out the opening cysteine and the closing phenylalanine or tryptophan.

V gene	J gene	CDR3 protein
TRBV5-1	TRBJ2-1	ASSLARGDGNEQF
TRBV20-1	TRBJ2-1	SASRDSAAYNEQF
TRBV4-1	TRBJ2-1	ASSQSSRTSGGNEQF
TRBV12-3/TRBV12-4	TRBJ2-3	ASTRTSPPDTQY
TRBV10-2	TRBJ2-5	ASRLGGETQY
TRBV7-2	TRBJ2-5	ASSLAGGYVETQY
TRBV10-1	TRBJ2-5	ASSGRGVETQY
TRBV2	TRBJ2-1	ATLRGRNEQF
TRBV7-2	TRBJ2-1	ASSFPGFRNEQF
TRBV4-3	TRBJ2-3	ASSQDPAADTQY
TRBV5-1	TRBJ2-1	ASIFGDYNEQF
TRBV5-6	TRBJ1-1	ASSLQGMNTEAF
TRBV7-2	TRBJ2-3	ASSIISLDTDTQY
TRBV6-4	TRBJ2-5	ASCLSSSGTDTAQETQY
TRBV11-2	TRBJ2-3	ASSPPWDTQY
TRBV7-2	TRBJ1-1	ASTPRTGNTEAF
TRBV7-2	TRBJ2-6	ASSLGLTSSGANVLT
TRBV30	TRBJ1-2	AWSVGARYTGYT
TRBV10-3	TRBJ2-1	ATGNRNEQF
TRBV6-1	TRBJ2-7	AVEELEQY
TRBV20-1	TRBJ1-2	SANRGQGILFNYGYT
TRBV29-1	TRBJ2-2	SVEQGSFFNTGELF
TRBV9	TRBJ2-3	ASSVVGTSGGTQY
TRBV5-1	TRBJ2-7	ASSLSGGRAEEQY
TRBV12-3/TRBV12-4	TRBJ2-3	ASSLARFIATSTDTQY
TRBV12-3/TRBV12-4	TRBJ1-4	ASSRGSEKLF
TRBV7-9	TRBJ1-1	ASSAQGMETF
TRBV6-1	TRBJ1-3	ASTSLGTFSSGNTIY
TRBV14	TRBJ1-5	ASSLARDRVNQPQH
TRBV7-9	TRBJ1-3	ALTEGWGNTIY
TRBV30	TRBJ2-3	ALGITPADTQY
TRBV27	TRBJ2-7	ASSLMTGPYEQY
TRBV20-1	TRBJ2-1	SARRRLNEQF
TRBV5-5	TRBJ2-1	ASTLWEGAGEQF
TRBV4-3	TRBJ2-3	ASSQARLAGAFSTDTQY
TRBV29-1	TRBJ1-1	SVEDIGDRGILEAF
TRBV2	TRBJ1-2	ASSPRQGAISFYGYT
TRBV12-3/TRBV12-4	TRBJ2-1	ASSRSGLGDSEQF
TRBV18	TRBJ1-3	ASSTTGSSGNTIY
TRBV7-8	TRBJ2-7	ASSLPGQENEQY
TRBV5-1	TRBJ2-5	ASSFSEQETQY
TRBV6-5	TRBJ1-2	ASRAGTADNYGYT
TRBV30	TRBJ2-3	ASGTSGVPDTQY
TRBV15	TRBJ2-1	ATSRDLSGRSPEQF
TRBV12-3/TRBV12-4	TRBJ1-5	ASSLTEHQPQH
TRBV20-1	TRBJ2-1	SATRLAGYNEQF
TRBV29-1	TRBJ2-3	SLGWAASTDTQY
TRBV4-3	TRBJ1-4	ASSQDSGAGNEKLF
TRBV30	TRBJ2-1	AWRATSGWVDEQF